The entry that follows covers one T cell receptor beta chain sequence. It lacks a known antigen. No much larger clone exists at a distance of one base, and base qualities are not known. The cohort comprised 30 or so patients with locally advanced or metastatic urothelial carcinoma treated at Memorial Sloan Kettering on a trial protocol. Peripheral blood mononuclear cells were collected pretreatment and during treatment, at between 1 and 8 total time points per patient. The Qiagen DNeasy Blood extraction kit was used to purify genomic DNA from total PBMCs and tumor samples. PBMCs were collected pretreatment and during treatment, and were isolated and stored as previously described. Each PCR received spiked-in synthetic TCR analog templates so that absolute template abundance could be estimated from read counts. Using the immunoSEQ assay, TCRbeta CDR3 regions were amplified from genomic DNA with bias-controlled V and J gene primers. Sequencing of rearranged TCRbeta segments was done at approximately 20X coverage. Per the authors' processing: Sequencing errors were corrected by clustering, and CDR3s were annotated against IMGT so that V, D and J genes could be assigned. Only productive TCRbeta rearrangements were used in downstream analyses, excluding out-of-frame or stop-codon sequences. To compute clonality, Shannon entropy was normalized by the log of the number of unique productive sequences and then subtracted from one. Clones differing between time points or between blood and tumor were identified using Fisher's exact test with Benjamini-Hochberg correction, with an adjusted p below 0.01 applied as the threshold. Here the immuneACCESS table is served through TCRdb, limited to in-frame sequences with V and J called. Missing clones are a known gap in these copies; in checked studies unresolved V genes cover under half, and the rest lacks a known reason. V and J calls and clone size are copied from that table; D and trimming were computed from the DNA. The sample has about 52,000 clones on record, about 80% of them singletons. The ten largest clones capture around 3.6% of the sample.

The sample comes from a study of PD-L1 blockade in urothelial cancer (dated by TCRdb to 2015 to 2018). Regarding the study in general: All patients started therapy around 2014 and received atezolizumab 1,200 mg intravenously every 3 weeks. About 90% of the 29 patients were identified as males with urothelial cancer of bladder origin, and a prior smoking history was reported by 18 of 29 patients. Patients had an ECOG performance status of 0 or 1 and had received between 0 and 3 prior chemotherapy regimens. Blood samples were analyzed at two time points: 3 weeks after treatment start (second dose) and 6 weeks after treatment start. A median of roughly 140,000 T cells and approximately 86,000 unique TCRs was obtained from blood samples, and a median clonality of 0.080 was observed. An exploratory multi-omic analysis was conducted of the somatic, immune and clinical correlates of response to PD-L1 blockade with atezolizumab in urothelial cancer. Pretreatment tumor samples, along with matched peripheral blood serially collected before and after atezolizumab treatment, were subjected to TCR sequencing. Durable clinical benefit was defined as progression-free survival longer than 6 months, and TCR features were also tested against progression-free and overall survival. In the same patients, pretreatment tumors underwent whole exome sequencing and RNA sequencing in addition to TCR sequencing. Under ten patients achieved durable clinical benefit and some 20 did not. Under 30 patients had pretreatment blood TCR-seq, about 25 had at least one posttreatment blood collection, and about 25 had tumor TCR-seq. General study outcomes and caveats: A pretreatment peripheral blood TCR clonality below the median was linked to improved progression-free and overall survival. Because the sample size was small (n of about 29) and many exploratory analyses were performed, the results are intended to be hypothesis-generating. At 3 weeks after the start of treatment, tumor-associated TCR clones in peripheral blood had expanded more in patients with durable benefit (n of about 22, p = 0.022).

The CDR3 numbers 17 residues from cysteine through phenylalanine. CDR3 DNA only is kept here, 51 bases in frame from base 1. The germline V gene yields LGHNA for CDR1 and YNFKEQ for CDR2. The junction shows trimming of 0 bases on V and 6 bases on J, plus 18 bases between the germline ends. The TCR was taken from a man between 65 and 85 years old with urothelial cancer. The source was PBMCs, collected around atezolizumab (anti-PD-L1) treatment. In this chain, TRBV4-2 is recombined with TRBJ2-1; TRBD2 could be the D gene, as 5 bases match. CDR3 loop: CASSQDSAGGYGNEQFF. The nucleotides read TGTGCCAGCAGCCAAGATTCGGCAGGCGGGTATGGCAATGAGCAGTTCTTC.